What follows are 21 T cell receptor beta chains derived from one specimen sequenced in a study of blood T cell repertoires in COVID-19. Profiled with immunoSEQ multiplex PCR; TCRdb holds only in-frame clones, not every one. Altogether 60,000 or so clones are present, more than 85% being singletons, with the ten largest covering approximately 8.4%. Material: peripheral blood. Receptors were obtained from a woman in her 70s with active COVID-19.

The chain links TRBV12-5 to TRBJ1-1, with 7 bases that match TRBD1. The trim removed 5 bases at V and 3 bases at J, leaving 6 bases unmatched. This CDR3 spans 14 amino acids. From germline, CDR1 is LGHNT and CDR2 FRNRAP. In DNA form, the CDR3 reads TGTGCTAGTGGTCACCGGGACAGCTACACTGAAGCTTTCTTT. Encoded protein: CASGHRDSYTEAFF.

V usage is TRBV5-6 and J usage is TRBJ2-3; D might be TRBD2 (5 bases). The V gene lost 4 bases and the J gene lost 0 bases, with 15 bases spanning the gap. The CDR3 totals 16 residues. The germline CDR1 and CDR2 sequences are SGHDT and YYEEEE. This chain's CDR3 is CASSRTGSFSTDTQYF. The CDR3 DNA sequence: TGTGCCAGCAGCCGTACGGGGTCGTTCAGCACAGATACGCAGTATTTT.

About this clone itself: At one boundary the junction diverges from the germline segment, which might be a read error. The genes are TRBV7-6 and TRBJ2-2; D is perhaps TRBD2 (6 bases). Germline CDR1 and CDR2: SGHVS and FNYEAQ. CDR3 size: 16 residues. In nucleotides, the CDR3 is TGTGCCAGCAGCCGCTTAGGGAGCGAGAACACCGGGGGGCTGTTTTTT. The encoded protein is CASSRLGSENTGGLFF.

This sequence joins TRBV12-3 or TRBV12-4 and TRBJ2-3, with D tentatively TRBD2 (6 bases). V was clipped by 1 base and J by 5 bases, with 7 bases between them. There are 13 residues in the CDR3. The CDR3 DNA sequence: TGTGCCAGCAGTTTAGGGCGGGGAGATACGCAGTATTTT. It is translated as CASSLGRGDTQYF.

The rearrangement links TRBV28 to TRBJ1-1, with no clear D. Trimming removed 6 bases at V and 4 bases at J, with 12 bases between. The CDR3 loop spans 13 amino acids. CDR1 and CDR2 from the germline V gene are MDHEN and SYDVKM. The CDR3 region has the DNA TGTGCCAGCAGGTATGGGGAGGGCACTGAAGCTTTCTTT. Residues: CASRYGEGTEAFF. Variable domain in full (rest from reference TRBV28 and TRBJ1-1): DVKVTQSSRYLVKRTGEKVFLECVQDMDHENMFWYRQDPGLGLRLIYFSYDVKMKEKGDIPEGYSVSREKKERFSLILESASTNQTSMYLCASRYGEGTEAFFGQGTRLTVV.

The chain combines TRBV3-1 (or the pseudogene TRBV3-2) with TRBJ2-7, with a tentative D call TRBD2 (5 bases). The CDR3 extends over 15 amino acids. CDR1 is LGHDT and CDR2 is YNNKEL in the germline V gene (reference sequence). V lost 4 bases to trimming and J lost 0 bases, with 13 bases between them. The CDR3 nucleotides read TGTGCCAGCAGCCGGGTAAGCGGATCCTCCTACGAGCAGTACTTC. Encoded protein: CASSRVSGSSYEQYF.

This clone ranks as medium-sized. This rearrangement joins TRBV7-8 to TRBJ1-5; no firm D call. The CDR3 runs 16 residues. Germline V gene sequence: CDR1 SGHVS, CDR2 FQNEAQ. V gave up 0 bases and J gave up 6 bases, with 15 bases separating them. CDR3 nucleotides: TGTGCCAGCAGCTTAGCGATGGGAGGGAGCGGTCAGCCCCAGCATTTT. Protein sequence: CASSLAMGGSGQPQHF.

The gene calls are TRBV24-1 and TRBJ1-6; a possible D gene is TRBD1 (6 bases). V shed 4 bases and J shed 0 bases, with 9 bases lying between them. CDR1 and CDR2 (germline): KGHDR, SFDVKD. The CDR3 sequence is 16 residues long. The CDR3 spells CATSETGSSYNSPLHF. The DNA of the CDR3 is TGTGCCACCAGTGAAACAGGGAGCTCCTATAATTCACCCCTCCACTTT.

The chain uses TRBV7-9 and TRBJ2-7; 8 bases are a match to TRBD2. The junction had 7 bases not matched to a gene; V was cut back by 0 bases and J by 3 bases. CDR3 length equals 16 residues. Germline CDR1 SEHNR, CDR2 FQNEAQ (reference sequence). The CDR3, as DNA: TGTGCCAGCAGCTTAGCGCTCGAGCGGGAGAGCTACGAGCAGTACTTC. Translated, it gives CASSLALERESYEQYF.

The gene calls are TRBV24-1 and TRBJ1-1, with 9 bases that match TRBD1. Germline CDR1 KGHDR, CDR2 SFDVKD. The V gene end was trimmed by 3 bases and the J gene end by 10 bases; junction bases not matched to a gene: 11. This CDR3 region has 15 residues. The CDR3 region has the DNA TGTGCCACCAGTGATCGACAGGGGGAGATTTCGGCAGCTTTCTTT. This translates into CATSDRQGEISAAFF.

J is TRBJ2-1 and V is TRBV18; 9 nucleotides line up with TRBD1. Germline V lookup: CDR1 KGHSH, CDR2 LQKENI. This CDR3 spans 16 amino acids. The V and J ends lost 3 bases and 6 bases, in that order; junction bases with no gene match: 9. This CDR3 is CASSPPGQGISNEQFF. CDR3 coding DNA: TGTGCCAGCTCACCTCCCGGACAGGGGATTTCCAATGAGCAGTTCTTC.

The chain combines TRBV28 with TRBJ1-5, with TRBD1 identical over 11 bases. Looked up from germline, CDR1 is MDHEN and CDR2 is SYDVKM. This CDR3 spans 16 amino acids. Unmatched junction bases numbered 10, after V lost 6 bases and J lost 6 bases. CDR3 in amino acids: CASSPMDRGHGQPQHF. The CDR3, as DNA: TGTGCCAGCAGCCCCATGGACAGGGGGCATGGTCAGCCCCAGCATTTT.

V is TRBV18 and J is TRBJ2-1, with D uncertain. This CDR3 comprises 14 residues. Germline CDR1 KGHSH, CDR2 LQKENI. The germline V and J ends were trimmed by 5 bases and 7 bases, with 15 bases remaining between them. For the CDR3, the DNA is TGTGCCAGCTCAACTTTTGGCGGTGGAAATGAGCAGTTCTTC. Its protein product is CASSTFGGGNEQFF. The full variable domain, rest sourced from reference TRBV18 and TRBJ2-1, is NAGVMQNPRHLVRRRGQEARLRCSPMKGHSHVYWYRQLPEEGLKFMVYLQKENIIDESGMPKERFSAEFPKEGPSILRIQQVVRGDSAAYFCASSTFGGGNEQFFGPGTRLTVL.

This chain joins TRBV3-1 (or the pseudogene TRBV3-2) and TRBJ1-2, with D maybe TRBD1 (6 bases). The germline V gene encodes CDR1 LGHDT and CDR2 YNNKEL (reference sequence). The CDR3 runs 14 residues. The V gene lost 2 bases and the J gene lost 0 bases, with 7 bases spanning the gap. The CDR3 DNA sequence: TGTGCCAGCAGCCAACGGACAGCTAACTATGGCTACACCTTC. Translation: CASSQRTANYGYTF.

The chain joins TRBV28 to TRBJ1-1; D is possibly TRBD1 (5 bases). V lost 1 base and J 2 bases, leaving 14 bases between the germline ends. There are 16 residues in the CDR3. Germline-derived CDR1 and CDR2 are MDHEN and SYDVKM. CDR3 bases: TGTGCCAGCAGTTTATTCGCCGGCAGGGATAACACTGAAGCTTTCTTT. The encoded protein is CASSLFAGRDNTEAFF.

This clone was recorded only once. CDR3 sequence: CASSPPRPTRSEQFF. The CDR3 DNA is TGTGCCAGCAGCCCCCCCCGTCCTACTAGAAGTGAGCAGTTCTTC. The chain recombines TRBV3-1 (or the pseudogene TRBV3-2) with TRBJ2-1, with D possibly being TRBD2 (5 bases). Germline-derived CDR1 and CDR2 are LGHDT and YNNKEL (reference sequence). Trimming took off 4 bases at V and 9 bases at J, with 19 bases between the two ends. The CDR3 extends over 15 amino acids.

V gene TRBV3-1 (or the pseudogene TRBV3-2) combines with J gene TRBJ2-3; 13 bases match TRBD2. The CDR3 is made up of 17 amino acids. CDR1 is LGHDT, CDR2 YNNKEL, per germline (reference sequence). J was trimmed by 2 bases and V by 3 bases; bases with no gene match: 5. CDR3 nucleotide sequence: TGTGCCAGCAGCCAGCGGGGACTAGCGGGGTCCACAGATACGCAGTATTTT. Translation gives CASSQRGLAGSTDTQYF.

The chain recombines TRBV27 with TRBJ2-2; weak D call: TRBD1 (5 bases). CDR1 and CDR2 (germline): MNHEY, SMNVEV (reference sequence). The CDR3 extends over 12 amino acids. Deletions cut 8 bases from V and 6 bases from J, with 10 bases between. CDR3 sequence: CASSKGPGELFF. The CDR3 DNA is TGTGCCAGCTCCAAGGGGCCCGGGGAGCTGTTTTTT.

The chain has TRBV2 and TRBJ2-7, with 9 bases that match TRBD2. This CDR3 spans 15 amino acids. Losses at the gene ends were 1 base for V and 4 bases for J; bases not matched to a gene: 5. CDR1 and CDR2 from the germline V gene are SNHLY and FYNNEI. The CDR3 protein is CASSEGTAGGYEQYF. The CDR3 nucleotides are TGTGCCAGCAGTGAAGGTACAGCGGGAGGTTACGAGCAGTACTTC. Full variable domain (rest looked up from reference TRBV2 and TRBJ2-7): EPEVTQTPSHQVTQMGQEVILRCVPISNHLYFYWYRQILGQKVEFLVSFYNNEISEKSEIFDDQFSVERPDGSNFTLKIRSTKLEDSAMYFCASSEGTAGGYEQYFGPGTRLTVT.

CDR3 protein: CASSLSGGGGDGYTF. The CDR3 region has the DNA TGTGCCAGCAGTTTATCGGGGGGGGGCGGGGATGGCTACACCTTC. The chain is built from TRBV27 and TRBJ1-2, with TRBD1 as a possible D gene (6 bases). Trimming stripped 0 bases from V and 6 bases from J, with 14 bases between. This CDR3 comprises 15 residues. Germline CDR1 is MNHEY and CDR2 is SMNVEV (reference sequence).

The chain links TRBV5-1 to TRBJ2-7; 11 nucleotides align to TRBD2. Per germline, CDR1 SGHRS and CDR2 YFSETQ. The CDR3 has 14 residues. V was clipped by 2 bases and J by 6 bases; unmatched bases: 4. The CDR3 protein is CASSLLAGEGEQYF. The CDR3 bases are TGCGCCAGCAGCTTACTAGCGGGAGAGGGCGAGCAGTACTTC.